Listed below are T cell receptor beta chains from one sample, sequenced in a study of T cells in Graves' hyperthyroidism and ophthalmopathy. TCRdb passed the multiplex PCR reads through MiXCR, listing each CDR3 protein once. The repertoire holds under 700,000 distinct CDR3 sequences, about 43% seen once, with 8% to 8.5% in the top ten. Source material: peripheral blood or thyroid tissue (not recorded which). These receptors were collected from a woman in her late teens or twenties with Graves' hyperthyroidism. Both conserved end residues are part of each CDR3. A D gene is named only where the DNA matches it firmly. The listing skips clone size in some rows; elsewhere it reads once, few, many or a size class.

d_call,v_call,clone_size,j_call,cdr3_aa,cdr3_nt
TRBD2,TRBV29-1,.,TRBJ2-5,CSVEEARGGPMETQYF,TGCAGCGTTGAAGAGGCAAGGGGAGGGCCTATGGAGACCCAGTACTTC
.,TRBV7-6,.,TRBJ1-1,CASAEKNTEAFF,TGTGCCAGCGCCGAGAAGAACACTGAAGCTTTCTTT
TRBD2,TRBV10-3,.,TRBJ2-5,CASSYLGGSGETQYF,TGTGCCAGCAGTTACTTGGGGGGGAGTGGCGAGACCCAGTACTTC
TRBD1,TRBV5-1,.,TRBJ1-2,CASSEPARDRRSYGYTF,TGCGCCAGCAGCGAGCCGGCTAGGGACAGGAGAAGTTATGGCTACACCTTC
.,TRBV2,.,TRBJ1-5,CASSSSDGGSSNQPQHF,TGTGCCAGCAGCTCCTCTGATGGGGGGTCTAGCAATCAGCCCCAGCATTTT
.,TRBV29-1,.,TRBJ1-3,CSVRGGSGNTIYF,TGCAGCGTCCGCGGGGGCAGTGGAAACACCATATATTTT
.,TRBV6-1,few,TRBJ1-2,CASRGPGYGYTF,TGTGCCAGCCGAGGGCCGGGGTATGGCTACACCTTC
.,TRBV7-9,.,TRBJ2-7,CASSPKGYEQYF,TGCGCCAGCAGCCCCAAGGGATACGAGCAGTACTTC
.,TRBV5-1,few,TRBJ1-4,CASSFPTEWGGNEKLFF,TGCGCCAGCAGCTTTCCCACCGAGTGGGGGGGGAATGAAAAACTGTTTTTT
TRBD1,TRBV7-8,few,TRBJ1-2,CASSLAGQGARGGYTF,TGTGCCAGCAGCTTAGCCGGACAGGGGGCGCGCGGTGGCTACACCTTC
.,TRBV7-2,.,TRBJ1-2,CASSPTRVSGGYTF,TGTGCCAGCAGCCCAACCAGGGTATCGGGTGGCTACACCTTC
.,TRBV7-2,few,TRBJ1-2,CASSFGGATGYTF,TGTGCCAGCAGCTTCGGGGGGGCGACCGGCTACACCTTC
.,TRBV2,.,TRBJ2-5,CASRPPEGVETQYF,TGTGCCAGCAGACCCCCGGAGGGCGTAGAGACCCAGTACTTC
.,TRBV20-1,few,TRBJ1-3,CSARAGNTIYF,TGCAGTGCTAGAGCCGGAAACACCATATATTTT
TRBD1,TRBV11-1,few,TRBJ1-1,CASSPRGNTGAFF,TGTGCCAGCAGCCCCAGGGGGAACACTGGAGCTTTCTTT
.,TRBV7-9,.,TRBJ2-7,CASSSTGFYEQYF,TGTGCCAGCAGCTCCACAGGGTTTTACGAGCAGTACTTC